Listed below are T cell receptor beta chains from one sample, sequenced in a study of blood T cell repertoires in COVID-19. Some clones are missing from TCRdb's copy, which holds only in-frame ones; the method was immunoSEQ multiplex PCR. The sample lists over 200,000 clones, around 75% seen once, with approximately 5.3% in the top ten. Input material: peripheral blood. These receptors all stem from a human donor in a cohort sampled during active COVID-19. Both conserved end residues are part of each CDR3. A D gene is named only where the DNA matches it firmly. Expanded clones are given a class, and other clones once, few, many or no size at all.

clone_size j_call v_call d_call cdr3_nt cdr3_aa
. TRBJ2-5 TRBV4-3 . TGCGCCAGCAGCCGCTTGATAGAAAGAGGGGAGACCCAGTACTTC CASSRLIERGETQYF
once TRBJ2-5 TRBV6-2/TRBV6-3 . TGTGCCAGCAGTTTCACCCTGACTGAAAGGAAAGAGACCCAGTACTTC CASSFTLTERKETQYF
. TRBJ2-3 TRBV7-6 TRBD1 TGTGCCAGCAGCTTCGGGACAGGGGTGGCAGATACGCAGTATTTT CASSFGTGVADTQYF
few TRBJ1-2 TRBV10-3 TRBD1 TGTGCCATCGGGCGTCAGGAGGGGGCAGTAGACTATGGCTACACCTTC CAIGRQEGAVDYGYTF
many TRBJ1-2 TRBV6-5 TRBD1 TGTGCCAGCAGTCGGACAGGTGAACGTGGCTACACCTTC CASSRTGERGYTF
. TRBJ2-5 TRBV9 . TGTGCCAGCAGCCCCCACGACAGTGTACAAGAGACCCAGTACTTC CASSPHDSVQETQYF
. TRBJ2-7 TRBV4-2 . TGTGCCAGCAGCCAAGATTGGGCAGGGTCCTACGAGCAGTACTTC CASSQDWAGSYEQYF
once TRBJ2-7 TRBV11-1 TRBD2 TGTGCCAGCAGCTTAGAGGGACTAGCGCTTACCTACGAGCAGTACTTC CASSLEGLALTYEQYF
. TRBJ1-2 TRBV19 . TGTGCCAGTAGTATACCTGTGGGTAGCCGCTATGGCTACACCTTC CASSIPVGSRYGYTF
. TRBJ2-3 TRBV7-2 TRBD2 TGTGCCAGCAGTCGGACTAGCGGGAGGGGGGATACGCAGTATTTT CASSRTSGRGDTQYF
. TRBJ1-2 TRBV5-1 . TGCGCCAGCAGCTTGGGTCAAAACTATGGCTACACCTTC CASSLGQNYGYTF
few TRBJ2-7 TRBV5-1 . TGCGCCAGCAGCTCGAGTGGTCCTGGCGAGCAGTACTTC CASSSSGPGEQYF
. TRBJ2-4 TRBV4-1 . TGCGCCAGCAGCCAAGATGCAGGGGCAGGGAAAAACATTCAGTACTTC CASSQDAGAGKNIQYF
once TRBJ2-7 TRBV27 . TGTGCCAGCAGTTTCCTTCCGGCCGGGGGCGAGCAGTACTTC CASSFLPAGGEQYF
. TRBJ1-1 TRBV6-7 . TGTGCCAGCAGCGGTCTGGACTGCTCTGAAGCTTTCTTT CASSGLDCSEAFF
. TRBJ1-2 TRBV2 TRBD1 TGTGCCAATAAAGGAGGACAGGAGGCCTTTGGCTACACCTTC CANKGGQEAFGYTF
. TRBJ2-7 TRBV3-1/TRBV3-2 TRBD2 TGTGCCAGCAGCCAAGATCAGGGGCTAGCGGGATCCTACGAGCAGTACTTC CASSQDQGLAGSYEQYF
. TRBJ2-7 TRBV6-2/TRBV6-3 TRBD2 TGTGCCAGCAGCCCTATAGCGGGAGGTACGACTTACGAGCAGTACTTC CASSPIAGGTTYEQYF
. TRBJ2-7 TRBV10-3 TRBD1 TGTGCCATCAGTACCGGACAGGGGGGGTACGAGCAGTACTTC CAISTGQGGYEQYF
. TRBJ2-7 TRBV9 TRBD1 TGTGCCAGCAGCGCCGGACAGGCCTACGAGCAGTACTTC CASSAGQAYEQYF
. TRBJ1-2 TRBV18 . TGTGCCAGCTCACCGTCAGGGAACTATGGCTACACCTTC CASSPSGNYGYTF
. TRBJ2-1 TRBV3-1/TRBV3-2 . TGTGCCAGCAGCCAACGTGGTTTCGGGACCTACAATGAGCAGTTCTTC CASSQRGFGTYNEQFF
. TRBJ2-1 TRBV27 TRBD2 TGTGCCAGCAGTTTATCCTTGACTAGCGACGTCTTAAATGAGCAGTTCTTC CASSLSLTSDVLNEQFF
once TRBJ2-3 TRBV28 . TGTGCCAGCAGTCCCCTAGCGCCTAGCACAGATACGCAGTATTTT CASSPLAPSTDTQYF
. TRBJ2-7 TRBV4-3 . TGCGCCAGCAGCCAAGATTCCGGGAAAGGGTACGAGCAGTACTTC CASSQDSGKGYEQYF
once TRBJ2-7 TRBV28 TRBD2 TGTGCCAGCAGTTTCGGTGGACTAGCGGGAGCAACATACGAGCAGTACTTC CASSFGGLAGATYEQYF
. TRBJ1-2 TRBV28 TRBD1 TGTGCCAGCAGTCCAACAGGGGGGACATATGGCTACACCTTC CASSPTGGTYGYTF
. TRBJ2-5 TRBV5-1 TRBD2 TGCGCCAGCAGCCCCGGGACTAGCGGGAGTAAGACCCAGTACTTC CASSPGTSGSKTQYF
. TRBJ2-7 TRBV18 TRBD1 TGTGCCAGCTCACCTAATGGACAGGGGGCGTACGAGCAGTACTTC CASSPNGQGAYEQYF
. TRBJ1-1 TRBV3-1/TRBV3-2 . TGTGCCAGCAGCCAAGGAGGGGGGGTTCAAGCTTTCTTT CASSQGGGVQAFF
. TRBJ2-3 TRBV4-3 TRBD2 TGCGCCAGCAGCCAAGAGGGACTAGCGGGAGGGCCAACAGATACGCAGTATTTT CASSQEGLAGGPTDTQYF
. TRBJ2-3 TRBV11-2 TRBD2 TGTGCCAGCAGCTACCTAGCGGGAGTAGCAGATACGCAGTATTTT CASSYLAGVADTQYF
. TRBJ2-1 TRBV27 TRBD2 TGTGCCAGCAGTTTAGGAATCGGGACTAGCGGATACAATGAGCAGTTCTTC CASSLGIGTSGYNEQFF
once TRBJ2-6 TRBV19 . TGTGCCAGTAGTATCCACCGGGGGGCGCTAGGGGCCAACGTCCTGACTTTC CASSIHRGALGANVLTF
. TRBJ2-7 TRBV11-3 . TGTGCCAGCAGCTTAGGTGGACACGCGCACTCCTACGAGCAGTACTTC CASSLGGHAHSYEQYF
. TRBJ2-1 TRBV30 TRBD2 TGTGCCTGGAAAACTAGCGGGGCAAGCAATGAGCAGTTCTTC CAWKTSGASNEQFF
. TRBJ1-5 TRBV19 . TGTGCCACCGCCGAACAGGGCGCCTTCAATCAGCCCCAGCATTTT CATAEQGAFNQPQHF
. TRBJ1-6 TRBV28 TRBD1 TGTGCCAGCAGTTATCAGGGGGATTCACCCCTCCACTTT CASSYQGDSPLHF
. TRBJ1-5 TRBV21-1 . TGTGCCAGCAGCAAAGTTCGACAGTCCAATCAGCCCCAGCATTTT CASSKVRQSNQPQHF
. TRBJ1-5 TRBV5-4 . TGTGCCAGCAGCTTGGCGGTGCCACAGGTCCATCAGCCCCAGCATTTT CASSLAVPQVHQPQHF
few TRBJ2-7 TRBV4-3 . TGCGCCAGCAGCCAAGACACGAGCCCCTACGAGCAGTACTTC CASSQDTSPYEQYF
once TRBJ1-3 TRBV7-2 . TGTGCCAGCAGCCCCGCCAGGGCGGACACCATATATTTT CASSPARADTIYF
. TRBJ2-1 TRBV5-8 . TGTGCCAGCAGCCCAGGTATAACGACCTACAATGAGCAGTTCTTC CASSPGITTYNEQFF